One sample yielded the 5 T cell receptor beta chains listed below, sequenced in a study of T cells after yellow fever vaccination. TCRdb reprocessed the 5' RACE reads via MiXCR and lists one record per CDR3 protein. This table has about 30,000 distinct CDR3 sequences, around 4.3% appearing once. The sequencing used CD8+ T cells sorted from PBMCs, collected 5 days after the yellow fever booster vaccination. All receptors come from a man under 40 who received the YFV17D yellow fever vaccine.

This clonotype was detected ten times or more. The genes are TRBV29-1 and TRBJ1-2, with D perhaps TRBD1 (5 bases). V was pared by 0 bases and J by 3 bases, with 8 bases between. Germline lookup yields CDR1 SQVTM and CDR2 ANQGSEA. This CDR3 comprises 13 residues. The CDR3 is CSVEDPGDYGYTF. CDR3 nucleotides: TGCAGCGTTGAAGATCCGGGGGACTATGGCTACACCTTC.

Many counts were recorded for this clonotype. V usage is TRBV15 and J usage is TRBJ2-5; 7 bases match TRBD2. This CDR3 is built from 17 residues. The germline gives CDR1 LNHNV, CDR2 YYDKDF (reference sequence). Trimming took 0 bases from V and 5 from J; bases not matched to a gene: 12. Here the CDR3 DNA reads TGTGCCACCAGCAGAGATCGAGTAGCGGGCTTTGGGGAGACCCAGTACTTC. It specifies CATSRDRVAGFGETQYF.

This clonotype was counted many times. This chain connects TRBV18 to TRBJ2-1, with TRBD2 as a possible D gene (6 bases). The CDR3 covers 18 residues. Between the trimmed V and J ends, which lost 0 bases and 6 bases, there was a span of 21 bases. Per germline, CDR1 KGHSH and CDR2 LQKENI. The CDR3 DNA reads as TGTGCCAGCTCACCACCGGGCAGCGGTACTCCCGGGGGCAATGAGCAGTTCTTC. Residues: CASSPPGSGTPGGNEQFF.

This clonotype was counted ten times or more. The chain combines TRBV19 with TRBJ1-1; D is undetermined. The ends were cut back, 3 bases at V and 0 bases at J, with 5 bases in the middle. This CDR3 contains 13 residues. The germline V gene encodes CDR1 LNHDA and CDR2 SQIVND (reference sequence). CDR3 bases: TGTGCCAGTAGTATTCGGATGAACACTGAAGCTTTCTTT. It is translated as CASSIRMNTEAFF.

This clonotype showed up many times. The chain has TRBV12-3 or TRBV12-4 and TRBJ1-1; TRBD1 agrees at 7 bases. Trimming at V came to 5 bases and at J to 6 bases, leaving 3 bases not matched to a gene. The CDR3 loop spans 12 amino acids. The CDR3 DNA follows: TGTGCCAGCAGTCCCGGGACAGCTGAAGCTTTCTTT. Amino acid sequence: CASSPGTAEAFF.